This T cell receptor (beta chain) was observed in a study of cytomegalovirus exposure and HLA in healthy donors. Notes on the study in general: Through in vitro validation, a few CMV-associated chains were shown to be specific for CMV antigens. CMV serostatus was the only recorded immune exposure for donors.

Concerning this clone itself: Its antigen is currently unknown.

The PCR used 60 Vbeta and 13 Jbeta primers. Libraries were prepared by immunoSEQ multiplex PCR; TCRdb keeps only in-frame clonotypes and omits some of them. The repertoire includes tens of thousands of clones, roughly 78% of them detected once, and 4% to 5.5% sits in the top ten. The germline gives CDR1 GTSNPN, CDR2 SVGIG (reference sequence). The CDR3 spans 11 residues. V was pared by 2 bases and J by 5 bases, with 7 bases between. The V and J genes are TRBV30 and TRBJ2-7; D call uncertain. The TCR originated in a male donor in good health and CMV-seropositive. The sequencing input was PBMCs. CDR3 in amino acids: CAWSPRNEQYF. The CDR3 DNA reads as TGTGCCTGGAGTCCCAGAAACGAGCAGTACTTC.